This T cell receptor beta chain was documented in a study of identical twins. Study-wide points: Alpha sequences out of frame and shared by twins had excess low generation probability. Out-of-frame beta chain sequences displayed weaker excess sharing between twins.

This clonotype was observed a few times. Its cognate antigen is unknown. A template switching step contributed a universal primer site, while unique molecular identifiers were present in the cDNA. TCRdb reanalysed the 5' RACE reads using MiXCR and keeps one entry per CDR3 protein. The profile shows approximately 470,000 distinct CDR3 sequences, about 14% of them singletons. This CDR3 has 14 residues. V was clipped by 1 base and J by 5 bases; unmatched bases: 5. The V gene's germline CDR1 is LNHNV and CDR2 YYDKDF (reference sequence). Separately, the same data were catalogued under a study of yellow fever vaccine responses in identical twins.

This TCR derives from a woman in her late teens or twenties in good health. This chain uses TRBV15 with TRBJ2-7; TRBD1 aligns across 7 bases. The sequencing sample was made of CD4+ T cells sorted from blood. The CDR3 nucleotides are TGTGCCACCAGCAGAGGGACAGGCGGCAACGAGCAGTACTTC. This gives the protein CATSRGTGGNEQYF.